This TCR beta chain was identified in a study of untreated major depressive disorder. Study-level findings and limits: Only three preselected Vbeta families were compared in sequencing. CD4+ T cells from depressed patients used TRBV05-01 (Vbeta 5.1) more often than controls.

The repertoire was sequenced with immunoSEQ multiplex PCR; TCRdb's copy has only in-frame clones and lacks some. Altogether tens of thousands of clones are present, approximately 92% being singletons, with the ten largest covering less than 0.4%. The donors were all European-descended. This clone was recorded once. The antigen is not known. The CDR3 has 16 amino acids. In germline, CDR1 is MNHEY, CDR2 SVGAGI. V was clipped by 2 bases and J by 0 bases, with 11 bases between them. The sample taken for sequencing was CD4+ T cells from PBMCs. The clonotype comes from a man aged 25-45 years in good health. The rearrangement joins TRBV6-5 to TRBJ1-5; a possible D gene is TRBD1 (5 bases). The CDR3 is CASSYTSGGSNQPQHF. DNA of the CDR3: TGTGCCAGCAGTTACACCTCGGGGGGTAGCAATCAGCCCCAGCATTTT.